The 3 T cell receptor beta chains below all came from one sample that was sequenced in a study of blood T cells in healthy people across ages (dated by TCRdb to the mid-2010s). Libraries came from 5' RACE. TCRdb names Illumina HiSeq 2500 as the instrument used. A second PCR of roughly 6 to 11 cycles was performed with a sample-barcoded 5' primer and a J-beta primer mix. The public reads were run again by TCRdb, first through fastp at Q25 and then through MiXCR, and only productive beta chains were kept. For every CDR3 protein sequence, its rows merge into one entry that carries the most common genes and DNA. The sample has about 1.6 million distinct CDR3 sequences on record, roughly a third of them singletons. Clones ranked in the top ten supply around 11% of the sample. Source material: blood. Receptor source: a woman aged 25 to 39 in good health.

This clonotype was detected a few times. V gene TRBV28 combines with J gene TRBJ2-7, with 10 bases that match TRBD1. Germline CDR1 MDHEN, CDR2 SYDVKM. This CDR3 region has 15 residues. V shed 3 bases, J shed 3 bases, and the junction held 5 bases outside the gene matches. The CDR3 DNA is TGTGCCAGCAGTTTGGGGGACAGGGGTTTCTACGAGCAGTACTTC. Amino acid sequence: CASSLGDRGFYEQYF.

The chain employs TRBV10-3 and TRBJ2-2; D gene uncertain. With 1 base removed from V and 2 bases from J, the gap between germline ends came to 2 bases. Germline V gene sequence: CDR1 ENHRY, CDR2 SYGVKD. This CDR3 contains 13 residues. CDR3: CAISEFNTGELFF. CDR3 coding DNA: TGTGCCATCAGTGAGTTCAACACCGGGGAGCTGTTTTTT.

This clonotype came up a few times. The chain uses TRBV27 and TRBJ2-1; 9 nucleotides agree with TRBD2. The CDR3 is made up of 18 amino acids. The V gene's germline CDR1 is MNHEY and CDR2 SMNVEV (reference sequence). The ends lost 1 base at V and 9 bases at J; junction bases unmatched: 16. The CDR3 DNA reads TGTGCCAGCAGTTTATTTATAGGGGCGGGAGGGAGAATTATTGAGCAGTTCTTC. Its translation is CASSLFIGAGGRIIEQFF.